This TCR beta chain came from a study of spatial heterogeneity in lung cancer. Broader study findings: Expanded tumor TCRs that were ubiquitous appeared in blood more at resection than follow-up.

The sample's time point: sample taken at primary tumor resection. This clonotype came up many times. No antigen is known for it. Every TCR cDNA molecule bore a unique molecular identifier. TCRdb re-analysed the 5' RACE reads in MiXCR, keeping a single row per CDR3 protein. Of approximately 9,400 distinct CDR3 sequences in the sample, more than 4.5% were seen once. The sequencing used PBMCs, collected at surgery. This sequence was found in a male donor with early-stage non-small cell lung cancer.

The CDR3 nucleotides are TGTGCCAGCAGTCCAGTGGGGGGCGCGGGGTCACCCCTCCACTTT. Translated, it gives CASSPVGGAGSPLHF. The J gene is TRBJ1-6, the V gene TRBV7-2, with D perhaps TRBD1 (6 bases). The CDR3 totals 15 residues. Trimming left V 6 bases short and J 10 bases short, with 19 bases between. Germline CDR1 and CDR2: SGHTA and FQGNSA.